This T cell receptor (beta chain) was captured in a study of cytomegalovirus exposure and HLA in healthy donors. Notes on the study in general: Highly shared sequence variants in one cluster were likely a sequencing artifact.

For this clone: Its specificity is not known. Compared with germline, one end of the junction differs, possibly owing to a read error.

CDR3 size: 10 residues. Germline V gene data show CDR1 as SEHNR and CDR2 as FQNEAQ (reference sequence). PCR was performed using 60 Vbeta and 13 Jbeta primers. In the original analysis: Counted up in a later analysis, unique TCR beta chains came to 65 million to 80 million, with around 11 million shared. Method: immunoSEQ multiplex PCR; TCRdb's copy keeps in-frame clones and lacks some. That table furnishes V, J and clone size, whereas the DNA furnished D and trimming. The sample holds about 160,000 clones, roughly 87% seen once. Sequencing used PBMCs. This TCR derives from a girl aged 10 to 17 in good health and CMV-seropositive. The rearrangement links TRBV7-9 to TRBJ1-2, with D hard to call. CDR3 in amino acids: CSSSFGGYTF. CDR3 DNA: TGTTCCAGCAGCTTCGGTGGCTACACCTTC.